This T cell receptor beta chain was obtained from a study of blood T cell repertoires in COVID-19. Overall study: The cDNA or gDNA used as material had been derived from T cells, B-cell-depleted T cells, or PBMCs.

Participant-reported clinical history was the basis for cohort assignment. Authors' methods: Reference gene primer amplification gave estimated nucleated cell counts. Assay: immunoSEQ multiplex PCR; the TCRdb copy retains only in-frame clones and omits some. The V and J calls and clone size are taken from that table; D and trimming were inferred from the DNA. The table has approximately 150,000 clones, just under 85% seen once. In germline, CDR1 is MNHEY, CDR2 SVGAGI. The V and J ends lost 0 bases and 2 bases, in that order; junction bases with no gene match: 3. The CDR3 covers 15 residues. The chain carries TRBV6-5 and TRBJ2-7; 8 bases are shared with TRBD1. This sequence was found in a woman aged 40-49 years who had recovered from COVID-19. Sequencing was done on a sample of PBMCs or T cells enriched from blood (not recorded which). CDR3 DNA sequence: TGTGCCAGCAGTTACTCCGGACAGGGAACCTACGAGCAGTACTTC. The encoded protein is CASSYSGQGTYEQYF.